These 2 T cell receptor beta chains share one sample of origin, sequenced in a study of blood T cell repertoires in COVID-19 (dated by TCRdb to 2018 to 2021). Libraries were constructed by the immunoSEQ multiplex PCR assay. As stored in TCRdb, this immuneACCESS dataset retains in-frame rearrangements with V and J assigned. A fraction of the clones does not appear; measured against another copy, unresolved V genes explain less than half of the discrepancy, and the remainder lacks a known reason. The sample data list roughly 230,000 clones, and approximately 82% of these were observed just once. Around 8.1% of the sample is in the top ten clones. The specimen was peripheral blood. These receptor sequences come from a man aged 35 to 55 with active or convalescent COVID-19.

The DNA for the CDR3 is TGTGCCAGCAGCTTCCTCCCACCGGGGGGGACTAACTATGGCTACACCTTC. Its translation: CASSFLPPGGTNYGYTF. The chain uses TRBV5-4 and TRBJ1-2; possibly TRBD1 for D (5 bases). CDR1 and CDR2 (germline): SGHNT, YYREEE (reference sequence). V lost 2 bases, J lost 0 bases, and 17 bases lay in between. This CDR3 is 17 amino acids long. Filled out from reference TRBV5-4 and TRBJ1-2, the complete variable domain reads ETGVTQSPTHLIKTRGQQVTLRCSSQSGHNTVSWYQQALGQGPQFIFQYYREEENGRGNFPPRFSGLQFPNYSSELNVNALELDDSALYLCASSFLPPGGTNYGYTFGSGTRLTVV.

The chain uses TRBV28 and TRBJ1-2, with 7 positions matching TRBD1. The V gene end was trimmed by 6 bases and the J gene end by 8 bases; junction bases not matched to a gene: 9. The CDR3 runs to 13 residues. CDR1 is MDHEN and CDR2 is SYDVKM in the germline V gene. The CDR3 nucleotides read TGTGCCAGCAGGTACACAGGGGTTCGGGGCTACACCTTC. This gives the protein CASRYTGVRGYTF.